These T cell receptor beta chains were read from a single sample in a study of T cells after yellow fever vaccination. One entry per CDR3 protein results from TCRdb running MiXCR on the 5' RACE reads. The sample includes hundreds of thousands of distinct CDR3 sequences, approximately 19% of them seen just once. The source was PBMCs, collected before the yellow fever booster vaccination. The source is a man aged 18 to 30 who received the YFV17D yellow fever vaccine. CDR3s include the opening cysteine and the closing phenylalanine or tryptophan. A D gene is named only where the DNA matches it firmly. Only part of the rows carry a size: once, few, many, or a class if the clone is expanded.

J: TRBJ2-3
D: .
V: TRBV6-5
size: few
DNA: TGTGCCAGCAGTCCCACGGGGATCACAGATACGCAGTATTTT
CDR3: CASSPTGITDTQYF

J: TRBJ2-3
D: .
V: TRBV29-1
size: few
DNA: TGCAGCGTTGAAGAAGGGAACACAGATACGCAGTATTTT
CDR3: CSVEEGNTDTQYF

J: TRBJ1-2
D: .
V: TRBV29-1
size: few
DNA: TGCACTGTCCTCGGACTGGGGAACTATGGCTACACCTTC
CDR3: CTVLGLGNYGYTF

J: TRBJ2-4
D: .
V: TRBV5-4
size: few
DNA: TGTGCCAGCAGCTTGGGGCACTGGGAGGGGGGCAAAAACATTCAGTACTTC
CDR3: CASSLGHWEGGKNIQYF

J: TRBJ1-2
D: TRBD1
V: TRBV9
size: .
DNA: TGTGCCAGCAGCGTATACGGGACAGTAGGAGCCCTCGCCCAGACTAACTATGGCTACACCTTC
CDR3: CASSVYGTVGALAQTNYGYTF

J: TRBJ1-2
D: TRBD1
V: TRBV20-1
size: once
DNA: TGCAGTGCTAGAGATAGTAGGGGGCCACCCTATGGCTACACCTTC
CDR3: CSARDSRGPPYGYTF

J: TRBJ2-7
D: .
V: TRBV9
size: .
DNA: TGTGCCAGCAGCGTAGACTCAGGGAGCGACGAGCAGTACTTC
CDR3: CASSVDSGSDEQYF

J: TRBJ1-1
D: .
V: TRBV12-3/TRBV12-4
size: few
DNA: TGTGCCAGCAGACCCCCGGTCGGGGACGGGAACACTGAAGCTTTCTTT
CDR3: CASRPPVGDGNTEAFF

J: TRBJ2-1
D: .
V: TRBV27
size: .
DNA: TGTGCCAGCAGTTTGGCAGGATTCTCCTACAATGAGCAGTTCTTC
CDR3: CASSLAGFSYNEQFF

J: TRBJ1-6
D: .
V: TRBV7-2
size: many
DNA: TGTGCCGTAGGGGCACAGTATTCACCCCTCCACTTT
CDR3: CAVGAQYSPLHF

J: TRBJ1-6
D: .
V: TRBV6-5
size: few
DNA: TGTGCCAGCAGTTACGCTAATCGTAGGGGTTCACCCCTCCACTTT
CDR3: CASSYANRRGSPLHF

J: TRBJ2-7
D: TRBD1
V: TRBV12-3/TRBV12-4
size: .
DNA: TGTGCCAGCAGCCTTCCAGGACAGGGGGGAAAGCATGGCGAGCAGTACTTC
CDR3: CASSLPGQGGKHGEQYF

J: TRBJ2-5
D: .
V: TRBV9
size: few
DNA: TGTGCCAGCAGCGTACAAGGCAATCGGCGGGAGACCCAGTACTTC
CDR3: CASSVQGNRRETQYF

J: TRBJ2-1
D: .
V: TRBV14
size: .
DNA: TGTGCCAGCAGCCCGCCGGCGGGCAATGAGCAGTTCTTC
CDR3: CASSPPAGNEQFF

J: TRBJ2-1
D: TRBD2
V: TRBV7-3
size: .
DNA: TGTGCCAGCAGCTGGGGTAGCGGGGGGGTTAATGAGCAGTTCTTC
CDR3: CASSWGSGGVNEQFF

J: TRBJ2-3
D: .
V: TRBV5-1
size: few
DNA: TGCGCCAGCAGCCAATTTAGCACAGATACGCAGTATTTT
CDR3: CASSQFSTDTQYF

J: TRBJ2-3
D: .
V: TRBV12-3/TRBV12-4
size: few
DNA: TGTGCCAGCAGTTTAGTCGCGGTCACAGATACGCAGTATTTT
CDR3: CASSLVAVTDTQYF

J: TRBJ2-2
D: .
V: TRBV9
size: few
DNA: TGTGCCAGCAGCGTTAGGGGAGCTACCGGGGAGCTGTTTTTT
CDR3: CASSVRGATGELFF

J: TRBJ2-5
D: TRBD2
V: TRBV20-1
size: few
DNA: TGCAGTGTCCCGGGGGGGCTGGAGACCCAGTACTTC
CDR3: CSVPGGLETQYF

J: TRBJ2-7
D: TRBD2
V: TRBV12-3/TRBV12-4
size: .
DNA: TGTGCCAGCAGTTCGCGGTTGATCACCGGACTAGCGGGGGGCCAGGACGAGCAGTACTTC
CDR3: CASSSRLITGLAGGQDEQYF

J: TRBJ1-1
D: .
V: TRBV2
size: .
DNA: TGTGCCAGCATACAGTACACTGAAGCTTTCTTT
CDR3: CASIQYTEAFF

J: TRBJ2-5
D: TRBD2
V: TRBV18
size: .
DNA: TGTGCCAGCTCACCACGGGGAGCGGGGGGCCTCCAAGAGACCCAGTACTTC
CDR3: CASSPRGAGGLQETQYF

J: TRBJ2-7
D: .
V: TRBV20-1
size: few
DNA: TGCAGTGCTAGAGAAGGAACAGGCCTTGTGCAGTACTTC
CDR3: CSAREGTGLVQYF

J: TRBJ2-1
D: TRBD1
V: TRBV7-3
size: .
DNA: TGTGCCAGCAGCTCCGCCCCGGGACAGGGAGACAATGAGCAGTTCTTC
CDR3: CASSSAPGQGDNEQFF

J: TRBJ2-2
D: .
V: TRBV7-3
size: .
DNA: TGTGCCAGCAGCCGAAATCTGGGGTTCCCCGGGGAGCTGTTTTTT
CDR3: CASSRNLGFPGELFF

J: TRBJ2-1
D: .
V: TRBV20-1
size: .
DNA: TGCAGTGTCCAGGGCGCGCCGCAGAATGAGCAGTTCTTC
CDR3: CSVQGAPQNEQFF

J: TRBJ1-2
D: .
V: TRBV7-2
size: .
DNA: TGTGCCAGCAGCGCAGCTGGGGGTCGCCTATATGGCTACACCTTC
CDR3: CASSAAGGRLYGYTF

J: TRBJ2-3
D: .
V: TRBV10-3
size: .
DNA: TGTGCCATCAGTGAGTCGACCACAGATACGCAGTATTTT
CDR3: CAISESTTDTQYF

J: TRBJ2-2
D: .
V: TRBV4-3
size: many
DNA: TGCGCCAGCAGCCAAGATATCTTTGGCGGGGAGCTGTTTTTT
CDR3: CASSQDIFGGELFF

J: TRBJ2-7
D: .
V: TRBV7-9
size: few
DNA: TGTGCCAGCAGCCCACGGTACTCCTACGAGCAGTACTTC
CDR3: CASSPRYSYEQYF

J: TRBJ1-2
D: .
V: TRBV4-3
size: many
DNA: TGCGCCAGCAGCCAAGAGGTCGGCAGGGGTAGCTATGGCTACACCTTC
CDR3: CASSQEVGRGSYGYTF

J: TRBJ2-1
D: TRBD2
V: TRBV4-2
size: .
DNA: TGTGCCAGCAGCCAAACCGGGACTAGCGCATACAATGAGCAGTTCTTC
CDR3: CASSQTGTSAYNEQFF

J: TRBJ2-7
D: .
V: TRBV5-5
size: many
DNA: TGTGCCAGCAGCTCGGGACGGATCGGCTACGAGCAGTACTTC
CDR3: CASSSGRIGYEQYF

J: TRBJ2-5
D: .
V: TRBV7-8
size: .
DNA: TGTGCCAGCAGCCCTTGGGGCGGTGACGAGACCCAGTACTTC
CDR3: CASSPWGGDETQYF

J: TRBJ1-1
D: .
V: TRBV5-1
size: .
DNA: TGCGCCAGCAGCGCCACGACAGGGAACACTGAAGCTTTCTTT
CDR3: CASSATTGNTEAFF

J: TRBJ1-4
D: .
V: TRBV9
size: .
DNA: TGTGCCAGCAGCGATCCGGGACCTAATGAAAAACTGTTTTTT
CDR3: CASSDPGPNEKLFF

J: TRBJ1-5
D: .
V: TRBV12-3/TRBV12-4
size: few
DNA: TGTGCCAGCAGTTTAAATCGCGAGCCCCAGCATTTT
CDR3: CASSLNREPQHF

J: TRBJ2-3
D: TRBD1
V: TRBV4-2
size: few
DNA: TGTGCCAGCAGCCAAGATGGTCCTACAGGGGGCTCAGATACGCAGTATTTT
CDR3: CASSQDGPTGGSDTQYF

J: TRBJ2-5
D: TRBD2
V: TRBV5-1
size: few
DNA: TGCGCCAGCAGCTTCTCCGCGGGGGGTGAAGAGACCCAGTACTTC
CDR3: CASSFSAGGEETQYF

J: TRBJ1-6
D: TRBD1
V: TRBV3-1
size: .
DNA: TGTGCCAGCAGCACCCGGGACAGCGGAAGGTCACCCCTCCACTTT
CDR3: CASSTRDSGRSPLHF

J: TRBJ1-5
D: .
V: TRBV9
size: .
DNA: TGTGCCAGCAGCCCCGATAGGGGACCCCGTCAGCCCCAGCATTTT
CDR3: CASSPDRGPRQPQHF

J: TRBJ1-1
D: .
V: TRBV4-1
size: .
DNA: TGCGCCAGCAGCCAAGGCAGACAGATGAACACTGAAGCTTTCTTT
CDR3: CASSQGRQMNTEAFF

J: TRBJ1-3
D: .
V: TRBV6-6
size: .
DNA: TGTGCCAGCAGACCAAGGGAGGGTGGAAACACCATATATTTT
CDR3: CASRPREGGNTIYF

J: TRBJ2-3
D: .
V: TRBV18
size: .
DNA: TGTGCCAGCTCGACTTTTAGCACAGATACGCAGTATTTT
CDR3: CASSTFSTDTQYF

J: TRBJ2-7
D: .
V: TRBV6-2/TRBV6-3
size: .
DNA: TGTGCCAGCAGTTACGTGGGCGCCTCCTACGAGCAGTACTTC
CDR3: CASSYVGASYEQYF

J: TRBJ1-5
D: .
V: TRBV6-5
size: .
DNA: TGTGCCACCGCACTGACGGGGGGAAGCAATCAGCCCCAGCATTTT
CDR3: CATALTGGSNQPQHF

J: TRBJ1-2
D: .
V: TRBV25-1
size: .
DNA: TGTGCCAGCAGTGGCTGGGATGGCTACACCTTC
CDR3: CASSGWDGYTF